The 14 T cell receptor beta chains below all came from one sample that was sequenced in a study of OX40 agonist ivuxolimab in advanced cancers. Clones were sequenced by immunoSEQ multiplex PCR, and TCRdb holds only the in-frame ones, with some missing. The repertoire holds about 82,000 clones, with less than 90% as singletons. The sequenced sample was CD4+ or CD8+ T cells sorted from blood, obtained in a trial of the OX40 agonist ivuxolimab. These receptors all come from an adult with an advanced solid tumor such as melanoma, head and neck, liver or kidney cancer.

The chain has TRBV18 and TRBJ2-3; 10 nucleotides match TRBD1. The V gene end was trimmed by 3 bases and the J gene end by 2 bases; junction bases not matched to a gene: 5. Germline CDR1 KGHSH, CDR2 LQKENI. The CDR3 contains 16 residues. The CDR3 nucleotides read TGTGCCAGCTCACCCGGGACAGGGGCCCTCACAGATACGCAGTATTTT. This gives the protein CASSPGTGALTDTQYF.

The genes are TRBV30 and TRBJ1-4, with TRBD1 as a possible D gene (6 bases). The CDR3 sequence is 14 residues long. Germline assignment: CDR1 GTSNPN and CDR2 SVGIG (reference sequence). Trimming pared 0 bases from V and 8 bases from J, leaving 13 bases between. DNA of the CDR3: TGTGCCTGGAGTGTAGGGCAGGGGCCCGAAAAACTGTTTTTT. The encoded protein is CAWSVGQGPEKLFF.

This clone has only one observation. The rearrangement joins TRBV4-3 to TRBJ2-3; 10 bases align to TRBD1. Looked up from germline, CDR1 is LGHNA and CDR2 is YSLEER. This CDR3 region has 21 residues. With 0 bases clipped from V and 7 bases from J, the junction kept 22 bases outside the gene matches. For the CDR3, the DNA is TGCGCCAGCAGCCAAGAAGGAACCCGCAACCCGGGACAGGGGCTTCGATATACGCAGTATTTT. It yields the protein CASSQEGTRNPGQGLRYTQYF.

This clone showed up just a few times. The chain is built from TRBV19 and TRBJ2-1; 15 nucleotides line up with TRBD2. V lost 6 bases to trimming and J lost 9 bases; unmatched junction nucleotides: 9. CDR3 length: 16 residues. Germline CDR1 reads LNHDA; CDR2 reads SQIVND (reference sequence). The CDR3 nucleotides are TGTGCCAGTAGAAGACGGACTAGCGGGGGGGGCGGTGAGCAGTTCTTC. The encoded protein is CASRRRTSGGGGEQFF.

This clone occurred a few times. The chain employs TRBV5-1 and TRBJ1-2; 12 bases are a match to TRBD1. Germline CDR1 SGHRS, CDR2 YFSETQ. V lost 4 bases and J lost 3; bases outside the gene matches: 7. The CDR3 spans 16 residues. CDR3 protein: CASSPGTGGIDYGYTF. The CDR3 DNA reads as TGCGCCAGCAGCCCTGGGACAGGGGGCATCGACTATGGCTACACCTTC.

The chain carries TRBV25-1 and TRBJ2-7; possibly TRBD1 for D (7 bases). The V end was cut by 6 bases, the J end by 0 bases, with 18 bases between. This CDR3 has 16 residues. Germline V gene sequence: CDR1 MGHDK, CDR2 SYGVNS. CDR3 DNA sequence: TGTGCCAGCAGCAAACTCGGTCAGGGGGGCTCCTACGAGCAGTACTTC. Translated: CASSKLGQGGSYEQYF.

This clone came up a few times. The chain combines TRBV30 with TRBJ1-3; unclear D gene. Germline lookup yields CDR1 GTSNPN and CDR2 SVGIG (reference sequence). This CDR3 has 14 amino acids. V lost 2 bases and J 0 bases, leaving 8 bases between the germline ends. The CDR3, as DNA: TGTGCCTGGAGTTGGACGCGCTCTGGAAACACCATATATTTT. Translation gives CAWSWTRSGNTIYF.

V gene TRBV7-2 combines with J gene TRBJ1-1, with 8 nucleotides matching TRBD1. After removal of 4 bases from V and 10 bases from J, the junction contained 14 bases not matched to a gene. Germline CDR1 is SGHTA and CDR2 is FQGNSA. There are 15 residues in the CDR3. CDR3 protein: CASSWGTGRVPVAFF. CDR3 DNA: TGTGCCAGCAGCTGGGGGACAGGTCGGGTCCCCGTAGCTTTCTTT.

The chain recombines TRBV7-2 with TRBJ2-7, with 11 bases fitting TRBD2. The germline CDR1 and CDR2 sequences are SGHTA and FQGNSA. V trimming: 1 base; J trimming: 6 bases; junction bases outside the gene matches: 14. This CDR3 contains 18 residues. CDR3 loop: CASSLVSGGAFLTGEQYF. DNA of the CDR3: TGTGCCAGCAGCTTAGTTAGCGGGGGGGCTTTTTTAACGGGCGAGCAGTACTTC.

The CDR3 spells CASSPPRTGPYEQYF. Written as DNA, the CDR3 is TGTGCCAGCTCACCACCACGGACAGGGCCCTACGAGCAGTACTTC. The chain links TRBV18 to TRBJ2-7, with 8 bases that match TRBD1. Germline V gives CDR1 KGHSH, CDR2 LQKENI. This CDR3 contains 15 residues. Trimming took 0 bases from V and 2 from J; bases not matched to a gene: 3.

The chain joins TRBV2 to TRBJ2-1; no clear D. The CDR3 loop spans 16 amino acids. V was shortened by 7 bases and J by 1 base, with 17 bases between the two germline ends. Per the germline V gene, CDR1 is SNHLY and CDR2 is FYNNEI. DNA of the CDR3: TGTGCCAGCACCCAAGAGGCGGTAGGGTCCTACAATGAGCAGTTCTTC. Protein: CASTQEAVGSYNEQFF.

The gene calls are TRBV6-6 and TRBJ2-7; the D gene is possibly TRBD2 (6 bases). CDR1 is MNHNY and CDR2 is SVGAGI in the germline V gene (reference sequence). The CDR3 is 15 residues long. Trimming left V 4 bases short and J 3 bases short, with 16 bases between. As DNA, the CDR3 is TGTGCCAGCAGTTCGCTAGGGGCGGGGAACTACGAGCAGTACTTC. Translated: CASSSLGAGNYEQYF.

This chain joins TRBV6-5 and TRBJ2-1; D not resolved. Germline CDR1 is MNHEY and CDR2 is SVGAGI. Trimming stripped 7 bases from V and 7 bases from J, with 8 bases between. The CDR3 length is 11 residues. Here the CDR3 DNA reads TGTGCCAGCAACGTAGGAAATGAGCAGTTCTTC. Translated: CASNVGNEQFF.

The chain couples TRBV5-1 to TRBJ2-5; D may be TRBD2 (6 bases). This CDR3 region has 16 residues. The V end was cut by 0 bases, the J end by 3 bases, with 15 bases between. Germline V CDR1 and CDR2: SGHRS, YFSETQ. The CDR3 here is CASSLGLGGVEETQYF. In DNA form, the CDR3 reads TGCGCCAGCAGCTTGGGATTGGGCGGGGTGGAAGAGACCCAGTACTTC.